The rows below give T cell receptor beta chains drawn from one sample of a study of T cell responses to AZD1222 COVID-19 vaccine. Generated by immunoSEQ multiplex PCR, the TCRdb table keeps only in-frame clones and is missing some. This sample has about 93,000 clones, with 85% to 90% found just once. Specimen: peripheral blood, collected on day 0 of MenACWY control vaccination. These receptors all stem from an adult in good health. The CDR3 runs from the conserved cysteine through the conserved F or W. A D gene is named only where the DNA matches it firmly. Expanded clones are given a class, and other clones once, few, many or no size at all.

TRBJ1-5 . . TRBV7-2 TGTGCCAGCAGCTTAGGATCCAGACAGCCCCAGCATTTT CASSLGSRQPQHF
TRBJ2-1 . once TRBV10-3 TGTGCCGCACACTGGAGCTCCTACAATGAGCAGTTCTTC CAAHWSSYNEQFF
TRBJ1-5 . few TRBV4-1 TGCGCCAGCAGCCAAGAGTTCCGTTTCAATCAGCCCCAGCATTTT CASSQEFRFNQPQHF
TRBJ2-6 . . TRBV6-1 TGTGCCAGCAGTGAAGGAGGTAGCCTCATCTGGGCCAACGTCCTGACTTTC CASSEGGSLIWANVLTF
TRBJ2-3 . . TRBV5-1 TGCGCCAGCAGCTTGGGACTACGCACAGATACGCAGTATTTT CASSLGLRTDTQYF
TRBJ1-3 . . TRBV6-5 TGTGCCAGCATGGGACGCTCTGGAAACACCATATATTTT CASMGRSGNTIYF
TRBJ1-6 . . TRBV5-1 TGCGCCAGCAGCTTGGGGTCTGAAACCTCACCCCTCCACTTT CASSLGSETSPLHF
TRBJ2-7 . . TRBV2 TGTGCCAGCAGTGTCCGGGGCTACGAGCAGTACTTC CASSVRGYEQYF
TRBJ1-5 . . TRBV7-2 TGTGCCAGCAGCCCTGTGGGGGGTCAAAATCAGCCCCAGCATTTT CASSPVGGQNQPQHF
TRBJ2-3 . . TRBV12-2 TGTGCAAGTCGACCCCTCCGGGGGGCTAGCGACACAGATACGCAGTATTTT CASRPLRGASDTDTQYF
TRBJ2-1 TRBD2 . TRBV9 TGTGCCAGCAGCGCCTCCTTGACTAGCGGGGGGACCAATGAGCAGTTCTTC CASSASLTSGGTNEQFF
TRBJ1-2 . . TRBV6-5 TGTGCCAGCAGCGTGAGGGACCTCCGCGGTGGCTACACCTTC CASSVRDLRGGYTF
TRBJ1-1 . . TRBV28 TGTGCCAGCAGTTTATTCGGGGATGGAGGTCCTGAAGCTTTCTTT CASSLFGDGGPEAFF
TRBJ2-5 . . TRBV7-2 TGTGCCAGCAGCTTAGCTTGGGCCCAAGAGACCCAGTACTTC CASSLAWAQETQYF
TRBJ1-3 . . TRBV11-2 TGTGCCAGCTCCGGGGGAAACACCATATATTTT CASSGGNTIYF
TRBJ1-5 . . TRBV6-5 TGTGCCAGCAATCAGGGGCTTGGTCAGCCCCAGCATTTT CASNQGLGQPQHF
TRBJ2-1 TRBD1 . TRBV19 TGTGCCAGTAGAGCAGGGGGCGCGGGAAATGAGCAGTTCTTC CASRAGGAGNEQFF
TRBJ1-1 TRBD1 . TRBV28 TGTGCCAGCATAGGATCAGGGGGAGGGACTGAAGCTTTCTTT CASIGSGGGTEAFF
TRBJ1-1 . . TRBV30 TGTGCCTGGGGGACACGGGTCACTGAAGCTTTCTTT CAWGTRVTEAFF
TRBJ1-2 TRBD1 . TRBV3-1/TRBV3-2 TGTGCCAGCAGCCAACCCGGGACAGGGCCTCCAGATGGCTACACCTTC CASSQPGTGPPDGYTF
TRBJ1-2 . . TRBV7-2 TGTGCCAGCATCCCGGGGGAGTTGGCGGGCGGGGGCTACACCTTC CASIPGELAGGGYTF
TRBJ2-7 . . TRBV7-6 TGTGCCAGCAGCTTAGTTGTTGGGACGGAAGCGGGCGAGCAGTACTTC CASSLVVGTEAGEQYF
TRBJ2-5 . . TRBV25-1 TGTGCCAGCAGTGAATCGGGGTGGGGCCAAGGGGAGACCCAGTACTTC CASSESGWGQGETQYF
TRBJ1-1 . . TRBV7-2 TGTGCCAGCAACGATAAAAAGGGAACTGAAGCTTTCTTT CASNDKKGTEAFF
TRBJ1-1 . . TRBV5-6 TGTGCCAGCAGCCTGGCGGGGACACGGTACACTGAAGCTTTCTTT CASSLAGTRYTEAFF
TRBJ1-3 . . TRBV7-9 TGTGCCAGCAGCCCGGGGGATGGGGGGAGAGGAAACACCATATATTTT CASSPGDGGRGNTIYF
TRBJ2-1 TRBD2 . TRBV7-3 TGTGCCAGCAGCACGAACGGACTAGCGGGGCCTCACAATGAGCAGTTCTTC CASSTNGLAGPHNEQFF
TRBJ1-2 . once TRBV2 TGTGCCAGCAGGTCCGGGGGTGGTGGCTACACCTTC CASRSGGGGYTF
TRBJ2-5 . . TRBV7-8 TGTGCCAGCAGCCCGAGAGGACGCAACACAAGAGACTTC CASSPRGRNTRDF
TRBJ2-5 TRBD1 . TRBV19 TGTGCCAGTAGTATTGGCGGACAGGCCCGACAAGAGACCCAGTACTTC CASSIGGQARQETQYF
TRBJ1-5 . . TRBV7-7 TGTGCCAGCAGCCCTGGACACAATCAGCCCCAGCATTTT CASSPGHNQPQHF
TRBJ1-2 . . TRBV5-1 TGCGCCAGCAGCTTGGGTCAGGGAATCGGCTATGGAGGCTACACCTTC CASSLGQGIGYGGYTF
TRBJ1-2 . . TRBV6-5 TGTGCCAGCAGTTTCGTTGACAGTGCGACTAACTATGGCTACACCTTC CASSFVDSATNYGYTF
TRBJ1-3 . once TRBV6-5 TGTGCCAGCAGCCCCAACAGGTCTTATCGGAACACCATATATTTT CASSPNRSYRNTIYF
TRBJ1-2 TRBD1 . TRBV3-1/TRBV3-2 TGTGCCAGCAGTCGGGGACAGGGTGACTATGGCTACACCTTC CASSRGQGDYGYTF
TRBJ2-7 TRBD1 . TRBV28 TGTGCCAGCAACCAAATCCCGGGACAGGGGGCAGTAGAGCAGTACTTC CASNQIPGQGAVEQYF
TRBJ1-1 . . TRBV28 TGTGCCAGCGAGGGGCCGGCGAACACTGAAGCTTTCTTT CASEGPANTEAFF
TRBJ1-2 . . TRBV6-1 TGTGCCAGCAGTGAAGGACAGTTCTATGGCTACACCTTC CASSEGQFYGYTF
TRBJ1-5 . . TRBV6-2/TRBV6-3 TGTGCCAGCAGTTTTTCCGCGGGGGGGCGACCCATTGGGGGTCAGCCCCAGCATTTT CASSFSAGGRPIGGQPQHF
TRBJ1-1 . . TRBV5-4 TGTGCCAGCAGCTTTCAGAACACTGAAGCTTTCTTT CASSFQNTEAFF
TRBJ2-3 TRBD2 . TRBV6-2/TRBV6-3 TGTGCCAGCAGTTACTCGAGGCTAGCGGGGGATCAAGATACGCAGTATTTT CASSYSRLAGDQDTQYF
TRBJ1-2 . . TRBV28 TGTGCCAGCAGCGAGGGCGGAGTTAGGTATGGCTACACCTTC CASSEGGVRYGYTF
TRBJ1-6 . . TRBV10-2 TGCGCCAGCACGGGCCGGACCGGTGGGAATTCACCCCTCCACTTT CASTGRTGGNSPLHF
TRBJ2-5 . . TRBV6-5 TGTGCCAGCGCCCCTTCTTCCGTGGGGGGAGAGACCCAGTACTTC CASAPSSVGGETQYF
TRBJ1-2 TRBD1 few TRBV5-1 TGCGCCAGCAGCTTGTATGAGGGGGCGCGAGGTGGCTACACCTTC CASSLYEGARGGYTF
TRBJ1-4 . once TRBV19 TGTGCCAGTAGTACGCAGGGTGTAGGGGAAAAACTGTTTTTT CASSTQGVGEKLFF
TRBJ2-5 TRBD2 once TRBV7-2 TGTGCCAGCAGCCTTAGCGGGGGGAAAGAGACCCAGTACTTC CASSLSGGKETQYF
TRBJ1-3 . . TRBV4-1 TGCGCCAGCAGCCAAGTGCACGGGGTCGGAGTTGGAAACACCATATATTTT CASSQVHGVGVGNTIYF
TRBJ2-7 . . TRBV11-2 TGTGCCAGCAGTGAGGAGGTTTCCTACGAGCAGTACTTC CASSEEVSYEQYF
TRBJ2-1 TRBD1 few TRBV24-1 TGTGCCACCAGTGATTTGATGGCAGGGGGCAAGAATGAGCAGTTCTTC CATSDLMAGGKNEQFF
TRBJ2-7 . . TRBV15 TGTGCCACCAGCAGAGAGAGAACAGGTACCTACGAGCAGTACTTC CATSRERTGTYEQYF